This T cell receptor beta chain was obtained from a study of blood T cell repertoires in COVID-19. Background on the study: The United States, Italy and Spain supplied acute and convalescent COVID-19 samples.

Which cohort a participant joined came from the clinical history participants gave. Exposed study participants had met a COVID-19 case within 2 weeks before entry. Original processing notes: Using reference gene primer amplification, nucleated cell counts were estimated. Only in-frame clones appear in the TCRdb table, and some are missing; sequencing was by immunoSEQ multiplex PCR. The V and J calls and clone size are taken from that table; D and trimming were inferred from the DNA. The sample yields more than 350,000 clones, over 75% seen once. The germline V and J ends were trimmed by 7 bases and 3 bases, with 10 bases remaining between them. The CDR3 loop spans 13 amino acids. Germline values: CDR1 MNHEY, CDR2 SMNVEV (reference sequence).

This clonotype was obtained from a woman between 18 and 30 years old who had been exposed to COVID-19. This chain links TRBV27 with TRBJ2-4; the D gene is possibly TRBD1 (5 bases). What was sequenced was PBMCs or T cells enriched from blood (not recorded which). The CDR3 nucleotides read TGTGCCAGCACCACACAGGACAAAAACATTCAGTACTTC. Protein: CASTTQDKNIQYF.